Given below is one TCR beta chain in context. Its antigen remains unknown. Germline and junction disagree at one end, which may indicate a read error. This sample was taken from a study of tumor and adjacent non-tumor tissue in lung cancer. Background on the study: The patients, 10 men and 5 women, were about 30 to 85 with stage I to III disease. Each sample yielded 4 million to 5 million productive TCRbeta reads on average.

Germline V gene data show CDR1 as MNHNS and CDR2 as SASEGT. The CDR3 covers 13 residues. Three rounds of nested PCR, following a modified ARM-PCR protocol, produced the TCRbeta library. Using its own MiXCR run on the multiplex PCR reads, TCRdb lists one record per CDR3 protein. The sample consists of about 110,000 distinct CDR3 sequences, nearly 85% of them appearing once. Study outcomes and limitations: TCR diversity was significantly greater in tumor than normal lung tissue.

The template was RNA from unsorted bulk tissue. The sample comprised lung tumor tissue. J is TRBJ2-5 and V is TRBV6-1; no firm D call. The TCR originated in a man aged 65-85 years with non-small cell lung cancer. CDR3 sequence: CASNNQELETQNF. The CDR3 region has the DNA TGCGCCAGCAACAACCAAGAGCTGGAGACCCAGAATTTC.